The 17 T cell receptor beta chains below were found in one sample sequenced in a study of T cell responses to AZD1222 COVID-19 vaccine. Assay used: immunoSEQ multiplex PCR; TCRdb lists only in-frame clones, some missing. Counted here are roughly 180,000 clones, about 90% occurring once; the ten biggest clones make up less than 2.5%. Sequencing was performed on peripheral blood, taken on day 0 of AZD1222 vaccination. The source is an adult in good health.

The J gene is TRBJ1-1, the V gene TRBV5-4; TRBD1 agrees at 8 bases. Per the germline V gene, CDR1 is SGHNT and CDR2 is YYREEE (reference sequence). The V segment lost 2 bases and the J segment 5 bases; nucleotides outside the gene matches: 5. This CDR3 has 14 amino acids. Written as DNA, the CDR3 is TGTGCCAGCAGCTTACAGGGGGTACGGACTGAAGCTTTCTTT. Its protein is CASSLQGVRTEAFF.

CDR3 nucleotides: TGCAGCGTTTTCTTCGGAAGGAACACCGGGGAGCTGTTTTTT. It is translated as CSVFFGRNTGELFF. The chain links TRBV29-1 to TRBJ2-2; unclear D gene. Between the trimmed V and J ends, which lost 5 bases and 1 base, there was a span of 11 bases. The germline gives CDR1 SQVTM, CDR2 ANQGSEA. The CDR3 is 14 residues long.

The chain is built from TRBV11-3 and TRBJ2-2, with TRBD2 as a possible D gene (6 bases). The CDR3 is 15 amino acids. Trimming shortened V by 5 bases and J by 4 bases, and 14 bases separated the two germline ends. CDR1 is SGHNT and CDR2 is YENEEA in the germline V gene. The CDR3 is CASSNRQTSTGELFF. In DNA form, the CDR3 reads TGTGCCAGCAGCAATCGACAGACTAGCACCGGGGAGCTGTTTTTT.

The V gene is TRBV7-2, the J gene TRBJ1-6; D gene uncertain. Germline CDR1 and CDR2: SGHTA and FQGNSA. V was cut by 5 bases and J by 7 bases, with 15 bases left in between. The CDR3 is made up of 15 amino acids. As DNA, the CDR3 is TGTGCCAGCAGCGCCGAGCTACTTAGAAATTCACCCCTCCACTTT. It translates to CASSAELLRNSPLHF.

This chain connects TRBV27 to TRBJ2-2; 7 positions agree with TRBD2. CDR1 is MNHEY, CDR2 SMNVEV, per germline (reference sequence). V was clipped by 1 base and J by 4 bases; unmatched bases: 9. CDR3 size: 17 residues. The CDR3 DNA follows: TGTGCCAGCAGTTTATTCGGGGGAGGGCTGAGCACCGGGGAGCTGTTTTTT. Protein: CASSLFGGGLSTGELFF.

The chain is built from TRBV11-2 and TRBJ2-6; a weak D match, TRBD2 (5 bases). This CDR3 region has 17 residues. CDR1 is SGHAT, CDR2 FQNNGV, per germline. The V end was cut by 5 bases, the J end by 2 bases, with 16 bases between. This CDR3 is CASSPLKRGTGANVLTF. The CDR3 nucleotides read TGTGCCAGCAGCCCCTTGAAACGGGGAACTGGGGCCAACGTCCTGACTTTC.

This clone was seen only once. This chain connects TRBV9 to TRBJ1-5; 7 nucleotides align to TRBD1. The CDR3 contains 14 residues. Unmatched junction bases numbered 2, after V lost 3 bases and J lost 2 bases. The germline V gene has CDR1 SGDLS and CDR2 YYNGEE. The DNA of the CDR3 is TGTGCCAGCAGCGGAGGGACAGGCAATCAGCCCCAGCATTTT. This codes for CASSGGTGNQPQHF.

CDR3 sequence reads: CASSLGPGLVAHEQYF. The CDR3 DNA follows: TGTGCCAGCAGCTTGGGACCGGGACTAGTGGCCCACGAGCAGTACTTC. The gene calls are TRBV7-9 and TRBJ2-7; 8 bases map to TRBD2. This CDR3 has 16 residues. After removal of 3 bases from V and 5 bases from J, the junction contained 12 bases not matched to a gene. CDR1 and CDR2 (germline): SEHNR, FQNEAQ (reference sequence).

The V and J genes are TRBV28 and TRBJ1-1, with 7 bases that match TRBD1. CDR3 length equals 13 residues. Germline V CDR1 and CDR2: MDHEN, SYDVKM. The trim removed 7 bases at V and 5 bases at J, leaving 7 bases unmatched. The CDR3 DNA sequence: TGTGCCAGCATAGGCCCAGGGGGGACTGAAGCTTTCTTT. Translated: CASIGPGGTEAFF.

This chain connects TRBV19 to TRBJ2-6; 9 nucleotides agree with TRBD1. The CDR3 contains 18 residues. In germline, CDR1 is LNHDA, CDR2 SQIVND (reference sequence). Germline trimming cut 6 bases from V and 0 bases from J; bases unmatched to any gene: 9. DNA for the CDR3: TGTGCCAGTAGACCAAGGACAGGGGCGTCCTCTGGGGCCAACGTCCTGACTTTC. Translated: CASRPRTGASSGANVLTF.

The count of this clone is one. The gene calls are TRBV2 and TRBJ2-1; maybe TRBD1 (6 bases). Between the trimmed V and J ends, which lost 6 bases and 7 bases, there was a span of 19 bases. Germline loops: CDR1 SNHLY, CDR2 FYNNEI. The CDR3 is made up of 15 amino acids. This CDR3 is CASSVGQNLRNEQFF. Here the CDR3 DNA reads TGTGCCAGCAGCGTCGGACAGAACCTAAGGAATGAGCAGTTCTTC.

This clone has only one observation. The chain carries TRBV7-2 and TRBJ2-5; 13 bases agree with TRBD2. The CDR3 length is 19 residues. Trimming took 5 bases from V and 3 from J; bases not matched to a gene: 15. Germline lookup yields CDR1 SGHTA and CDR2 FQGNSA. The CDR3 DNA reads TGTGCCAGCAGCCCAGGACTAGCGGGGGTTTTAAGCACCAAAGAGACCCAGTACTTC. Translation: CASSPGLAGVLSTKETQYF.

The chain carries TRBV11-3 and TRBJ2-5; TRBD2 agrees at 10 bases. The CDR3 is made up of 16 amino acids. The V gene's germline CDR1 is SGHNT and CDR2 YENEEA. The V and J ends lost 8 bases and 2 bases, in that order; junction bases with no gene match: 11. The CDR3 DNA reads as TGTGCCAGCGCCTTAGCGGGAGGAGAAGGGCAAGAGACCCAGTACTTC. This codes for CASALAGGEGQETQYF. Full variable domain (missing parts from reference TRBV11-3 and TRBJ2-5): EAGVVQSPRYKIIEKKQPVAFWCNPISGHNTLYWYLQNLGQGPELLIRYENEEAVDDSQLPKDRFSAERLKGVDSTLKIQPAELGDSAVYLCASALAGGEGQETQYFGPGTRLLVL.

The chain combines TRBV6-5 with TRBJ1-1, with a tentative D call TRBD1 (6 bases). The CDR3 runs to 15 residues. V lost 5 bases and J 5 bases, leaving 18 bases between the germline ends. In germline, CDR1 is MNHEY, CDR2 SVGAGI. CDR3 nucleotides: TGTGCCAGCAGTAACGACCGGGGGCTAGGGACTGAAGCTTTCTTT. Its translation is CASSNDRGLGTEAFF.

This clone was observed a handful of times. CDR3 DNA sequence: TGTGCCAGCAGTTTATACAGGGCGACAGATACGCAGTATTTT. This sequence encodes CASSLYRATDTQYF. This sequence joins TRBV27 and TRBJ2-3; TRBD1 is a possible D gene (6 bases). Germline CDR1 reads MNHEY; CDR2 reads SMNVEV (reference sequence). V was cut by 1 base and J by 3 bases, with 8 bases left in between. This CDR3 spans 14 amino acids.

The chain carries TRBV29-1 and TRBJ2-1; TRBD2 matches at 15 bases. V dropped 7 bases and J dropped 8; count of bases not matched to a gene: 6. Germline CDR1 SQVTM, CDR2 ANQGSEA. This CDR3 spans 14 amino acids. As DNA, the CDR3 is TGCAGCGGGAGGACTAGCGGGAGGGTGGATGAGCAGTTCTTC. It translates to CSGRTSGRVDEQFF.

The chain has TRBV18 and TRBJ1-1, with no clear D. The CDR3 contains 15 residues. Germline-derived CDR1 and CDR2 are KGHSH and LQKENI. The ends were cut back, 2 bases at V and 1 base at J, with 11 bases in the middle. CDR3 DNA sequence: TGTGCCAGCTCACCATTTACGGGTAAGAACACTGAAGCTTTCTTT. Its protein is CASSPFTGKNTEAFF.